Sequencing of this TCR beta chain was carried out in a study of cytomegalovirus exposure and HLA in healthy donors. Study-wide points: Reports indicate that TCR beta sequences accurately predicted the HLA-A and HLA-B alleles of most subjects.

Comment on this clone: What it binds is unknown.

60 Vbeta and 13 Jbeta primers were used in PCR. TCRdb keeps only in-frame clones here, not all; method: immunoSEQ multiplex PCR. The sample includes 30,000 to 45,000 clones, roughly 50% of them seen just once. This TCR was sampled from a woman aged 40 to 49 in good health and CMV-seropositive. Sequences were obtained from PBMCs.

This CDR3 reads CASSKERAGAFF. The CDR3 DNA sequence: TGTGCCAGCAGCAAAGAGCGGGCGGGGGCTTTCTTT. The chain has TRBV21-1 and TRBJ1-1. TRBV21-1 is a documented pseudogene. The CDR3 consists of 12 residues.